This paragraph reports one T cell receptor beta chain. The antigen is not known. This PCR relied on a set of 60 Vbeta primers and 13 Jbeta primers. Profiled with immunoSEQ multiplex PCR; TCRdb holds only in-frame clones, not every one. Found here are over 200,000 clones, just over 75% of them singletons; the top ten hold 2.7%. The data are from a study of cytomegalovirus exposure and HLA in healthy donors. Study observations and caveats: Further analysis was carried out later, and it showed several of the most significant clusters appearing linked to common viral pathogens. A later analysis, which compared TCR beta chains of equal frequency, found the HLA-associated ones more clonally expanded. Most TCR sequences were seen very rarely across donors, but some public TCRs occurred in many. Immune exposure information comprised only CMV serostatus.

CDR3 length: 13 amino acids. Between the trimmed V and J ends, which lost 6 bases and 11 bases, there was a span of 17 bases. The specimen was PBMCs. The sequence was obtained from an older woman in good health and CMV-seropositive. V gene TRBV23-1 combines with J gene TRBJ1-3; no reliable D call. TRBV23-1 is treated as an ORF (open reading frame) with a function not yet certain. For the CDR3, the DNA is TGCGCCAGCAGACCTCTTGGGCGCAACGCCATATATTTT. Protein product: CASRPLGRNAIYF.